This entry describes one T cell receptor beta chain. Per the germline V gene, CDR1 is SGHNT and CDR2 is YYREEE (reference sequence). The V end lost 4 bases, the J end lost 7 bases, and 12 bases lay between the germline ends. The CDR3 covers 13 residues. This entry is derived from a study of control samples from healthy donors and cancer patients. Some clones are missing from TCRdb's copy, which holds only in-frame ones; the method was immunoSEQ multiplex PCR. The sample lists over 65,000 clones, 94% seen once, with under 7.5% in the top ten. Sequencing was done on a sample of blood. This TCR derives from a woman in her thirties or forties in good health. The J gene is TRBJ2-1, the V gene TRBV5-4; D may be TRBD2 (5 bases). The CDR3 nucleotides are TGTGCCAGCAGCCCGTTACTAGAAAATGAGCAGTTCTTC. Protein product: CASSPLLENEQFF.